The clone carrying this TCR beta chain was counted at least ten times. Its matching antigen is unknown. The entry originates in a study of T-cell memory formation after mild COVID-19. TCRdb reanalysed the 5' RACE reads using MiXCR and keeps one entry per CDR3 protein. The sample shows more than 35,000 distinct CDR3 sequences, about 6.1% of them seen only once. This CDR3 region has 13 residues. Germline loops: CDR1 SEHNR, CDR2 FQNEAQ (reference sequence). Trimming took 5 bases from V and 6 from J; bases not matched to a gene: 5. Study-wide findings and caveats: The finding that pre-infection memory included some responding clones suggested that cross-reactive memory joined.

This sequence originates from an adult who had mild COVID-19 (a few samples of this study predate the infection). Cell type and time point are not known. The sample was PBMCs or a T cell subset sorted from them (not recorded which). The chain recombines TRBV7-9 with TRBJ1-2, with 8 bases that match TRBD1. The chain's CDR3 is CASSRTGTDGYTF. The CDR3 DNA follows: TGTGCCAGCAGCCGGACAGGGACGGATGGCTACACCTTC.